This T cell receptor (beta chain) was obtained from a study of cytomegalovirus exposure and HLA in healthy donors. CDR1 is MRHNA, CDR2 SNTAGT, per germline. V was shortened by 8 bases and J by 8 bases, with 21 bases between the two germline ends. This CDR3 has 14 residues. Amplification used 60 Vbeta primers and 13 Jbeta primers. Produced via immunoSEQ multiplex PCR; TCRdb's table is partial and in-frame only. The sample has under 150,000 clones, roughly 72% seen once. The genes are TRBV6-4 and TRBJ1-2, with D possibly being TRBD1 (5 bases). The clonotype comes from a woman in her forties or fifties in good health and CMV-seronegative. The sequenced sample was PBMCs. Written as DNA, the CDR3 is TGTGCCAGCGCTACCTCGGCGGGGCTCGAAGGCTACACCTTC. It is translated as CASATSAGLEGYTF.